This T cell receptor (beta chain) came from a study of cytomegalovirus exposure and HLA in healthy donors. The assay was immunoSEQ multiplex PCR, and TCRdb's table has in-frame clones only and misses some. Of some 340,000 clones in the sample, 75% to 90% are singletons; the top ten hold about 1%. CDR3 length equals 16 residues. Germline V gives CDR1 SGDLS, CDR2 YYNGEE. Trimming removed 3 bases at V and 4 bases at J, with 17 bases between. This TCR was sampled from a woman in her twenties or thirties in good health and CMV-seropositive. Sequenced: PBMCs. The J gene is TRBJ2-1, the V gene TRBV9; D uncertain. CDR3 protein: CASSAEPTPRYNEQFF. In DNA form, the CDR3 reads TGTGCCAGCAGCGCCGAGCCTACACCCCGATACAATGAGCAGTTCTTC.